The 10 T cell receptor beta chains below come from one sample, sequenced in a study of T cell responses to AZD1222 COVID-19 vaccine (dated by TCRdb to about 2021). This specimen's time point label, interpreted: baseline before first vaccination. The protocol used for the library was the immunoSEQ multiplex PCR assay. Sourced from immuneACCESS, this table was stored by TCRdb with only in-frame sequences that have V and J called. A share of the clones is absent; for the studies checked, an unresolved V gene accounts for under half, and the remainder has no known explanation. The sample records under 150,000 clones, 80% to 95% of which are singletons. Approximately 2.8% of the sample comes from the top ten. The sequences come from peripheral blood, collected on day 0 of AZD1222 vaccination. All receptors come from an adult in good health.

V usage is TRBV3-1 (or the pseudogene TRBV3-2) and J usage is TRBJ2-1; 7 bases align to TRBD2. The CDR3 is 16 amino acids. Per the germline V gene, CDR1 is LGHDT and CDR2 is YNNKEL (reference sequence). V gave up 0 bases and J gave up 7 bases; unmatched junction bases: 9. In nucleotides, the CDR3 is TGTGCCAGCAGCCAAGAAGAGCGGGGTCCAGTAAATGAGCAGTTCTTC. Protein sequence: CASSQEERGPVNEQFF.

The rearrangement uses TRBV7-9 and TRBJ1-2, with D perhaps matching TRBD1 (6 bases). V was pared by 3 bases and J by 8 bases, with 13 bases between. The CDR3 extends over 13 amino acids. Germline-derived CDR1 and CDR2 are SEHNR and FQNEAQ (reference sequence). CDR3 coding DNA: TGTGCCAGCAGCTTCAGGGGACTGTCCGGCTACACCTTC. Translated: CASSFRGLSGYTF.

The chain uses TRBV2 and TRBJ2-3; tentatively, D is TRBD2 (5 bases). The germline V and J ends were trimmed by 2 bases and 9 bases, with 18 bases remaining between them. CDR3 length: 15 amino acids. Germline V gene lookup returns CDR1 SNHLY and CDR2 FYNNEI. This CDR3 reads CASSEREPTLATQYF. In nucleotides, the CDR3 is TGTGCCAGCAGTGAACGGGAACCGACTCTGGCCACGCAGTATTTT.

The V gene is TRBV7-9, the J gene TRBJ1-4; 7 bases line up with TRBD1. The germline V gene encodes CDR1 SEHNR and CDR2 FQNEAQ (reference sequence). The trim removed 1 base at V and 8 bases at J, leaving 10 bases unmatched. The CDR3 runs to 16 residues. CDR3 residues: CASSLVEGAVGEKLFF. CDR3 DNA: TGTGCCAGCAGCTTAGTAGAGGGGGCCGTTGGGGAAAAACTGTTTTTT.

The chain links TRBV5-1 to TRBJ2-1; possibly TRBD1 or TRBD2 for D (5 bases each). This CDR3 contains 14 residues. Germline V gives CDR1 SGHRS, CDR2 YFSETQ. The V end lost 1 base, the J end lost 7 bases, and 12 bases lay between the germline ends. This CDR3 reads CASSLQGPTNEQFF. The CDR3 DNA reads as TGCGCCAGCAGCTTGCAGGGACCCACAAATGAGCAGTTCTTC.

The chain recombines TRBV24-1 with TRBJ2-3, with D unresolved. Trimming cost V 5 bases and J 2 bases, with 10 bases left between them. CDR1 is KGHDR, CDR2 SFDVKD, per germline. CDR3 length: 14 residues. The CDR3 nucleotides are TGTGCCACCAGTGTCCGCGGAGTCACAGATACGCAGTATTTT. Amino acids: CATSVRGVTDTQYF.

The V call is TRBV19, the J call TRBJ1-1; no firm D call. With 0 bases removed from V and 4 bases from J, the gap between germline ends came to 6 bases. Germline CDR1 is LNHDA and CDR2 is SQIVND (reference sequence). The CDR3 is 13 amino acids. The CDR3 DNA reads TGTGCCAGTAGTATAGACCCGGGCACTGAAGCTTTCTTT. This codes for CASSIDPGTEAFF. Looking up the rest from reference TRBV19 and TRBJ1-1 gives the full variable domain: DGGITQSPKYLFRKEGQNVTLSCEQNLNHDAMYWYRQDPGQGLRLIYYSQIVNDFQKGDIAEGYSVSREKKESFPLTVTSAQKNPTAFYLCASSIDPGTEAFFGQGTRLTVV.

This clone was seen once. The gene calls are TRBV19 and TRBJ2-3; 16 bases line up with TRBD2. This CDR3 comprises 19 residues. CDR1 and CDR2 (germline): LNHDA, SQIVND (reference sequence). Trimming cost V 2 bases and J 1 base; bases outside gene matches: 6. The CDR3 reads CASSIMGLAGGAGTDTQYF. CDR3 nucleotide sequence: TGTGCCAGTAGTATAATGGGACTAGCGGGAGGGGCAGGCACAGATACGCAGTATTTT. The whole variable domain, filled in from reference TRBV19 and TRBJ2-3, reads DGGITQSPKYLFRKEGQNVTLSCEQNLNHDAMYWYRQDPGQGLRLIYYSQIVNDFQKGDIAEGYSVSREKKESFPLTVTSAQKNPTAFYLCASSIMGLAGGAGTDTQYFGPGTRLTVL.

The V call is TRBV28, the J call TRBJ1-2; tentatively, D is TRBD1 (6 bases). V was trimmed by 5 bases and J by 4 bases, leaving 17 bases between them. The CDR3 covers 15 residues. Germline values: CDR1 MDHEN, CDR2 SYDVKM. CDR3 sequence reads: CASSTPGVIAYGYTF. CDR3 DNA sequence: TGTGCCAGCAGTACTCCAGGGGTAATTGCCTATGGCTACACCTTC.

This clone has just one count. The chain uses TRBV5-1 and TRBJ2-5; 8 nucleotides align to TRBD1. Germline V CDR1 and CDR2: SGHRS, YFSETQ. V lost 3 bases to trimming and J lost 5 bases; unmatched junction nucleotides: 9. The CDR3 has 15 residues. The CDR3, as DNA: TGCGCCAGCAGCTCCCCAGGGGGCCCCGGGGAGACCCAGTACTTC. It yields the protein CASSSPGGPGETQYF.